This T cell receptor beta chain emerged from a study of Tregs in tolerant kidney transplant recipients. Study in general: The nonmyeloablative bone marrow transplants came from related graft donors, with transient mixed chimerism.

Study-level results: In tolerant patients, donor-specific Tregs outgrew total Tregs, suggesting antigen-driven expansion.

The table came from immunoSEQ multiplex PCR; TCRdb's copy has only in-frame clones and leaves some out. The sample yields around 63,000 clones, approximately 85% seen once. This CDR3 is built from 14 residues. Trimming took 4 bases from V and 11 from J; bases not matched to a gene: 8. The germline gives CDR1 SGHNT, CDR2 YYREEE (reference sequence). This clone has a single count. No antigen is known for it. Unstimulated regulatory T cells (CD4+CD25+CD127-), CD4+CD25- non-regulatory cells, CD4 and CD8 cells were FACS-sorted from thawed PBMCs. The TCR originated in a human donor who received a combined kidney and bone marrow transplant. The chain joins TRBV5-4 to TRBJ2-5; 13 bases align to TRBD2. This specimen was Tregs from blood, taken before the transplant. In DNA form, the CDR3 reads TGTGCCAGCAGCCGACTAGCGGGAGGCCAGGAGCAGTACTTC. It yields the protein CASSRLAGGQEQYF.